Listed below are T cell receptor beta chains from one sample, sequenced in a study of neurological immune-mediated disorders. Each CDR3 protein gets one entry after TCRdb re-called the 5' RACE reads with MiXCR. Seen here are about 70,000 distinct CDR3 sequences, roughly 5% observed once, and the top ten hold 5.6%. Sequences were obtained from PBMCs. These receptors were obtained from a human donor with multiple sclerosis. The donor label of this sample is uncertain. Each CDR3 is given with its conserved first and last residue. The order of the fields is J gene, V gene, D gene, clone size, CDR3 protein, CDR3 DNA. The D gene is left open where the match is weak. Size is omitted from some rows. Given values are once, few, many or a class for expanded clones.

J gene: TRBJ1-2
V gene: TRBV5-1
D gene: NA
clone size: many
CDR3 protein: CASSSDLGNSYGYTF
CDR3 DNA: TGCGCCAGCAGCTCGGATCTGGGGAACTCCTATGGCTACACCTTC

J gene: TRBJ2-2
V gene: TRBV2
D gene: TRBD2
clone size: many
CDR3 protein: CASSETRSGGARGELFF
CDR3 DNA: TGTGCCAGCAGTGAAACTCGGAGCGGGGGGGCCCGCGGGGAGCTGTTTTTT

J gene: TRBJ2-1
V gene: TRBV2
D gene: TRBD2
clone size: many
CDR3 protein: CASIPLRSGGRDEQFF
CDR3 DNA: TGTGCCAGCATCCCCCTGCGAAGCGGGGGTAGGGATGAGCAGTTCTTC

J gene: TRBJ1-2
V gene: TRBV6-5
D gene: NA
clone size: medium-sized
CDR3 protein: CASSPRQPPAYYGYTF
CDR3 DNA: TGTGCCAGCAGCCCAAGACAGCCCCCGGCCTACTATGGCTACACCTTC

J gene: TRBJ1-2
V gene: TRBV5-1
D gene: NA
clone size: many
CDR3 protein: CASSSGQGFSFYGYTF
CDR3 DNA: TGCGCCAGCAGCTCGGGTCAAGGGTTCTCCTTCTATGGCTACACCTTC

J gene: TRBJ2-1
V gene: TRBV5-1
D gene: NA
clone size: many
CDR3 protein: CASSDNYAYSVFEQFF
CDR3 DNA: TGCGCCAGCAGCGACAATTATGCTTACTCAGTCTTCGAGCAGTTCTTC

J gene: TRBJ2-5
V gene: TRBV12-3/TRBV12-4
D gene: TRBD2
clone size: many
CDR3 protein: CASSLTSGGGQETQYF
CDR3 DNA: TGTGCCAGCAGTTTGACTAGCGGGGGAGGTCAAGAGACCCAGTACTTC

J gene: TRBJ2-5
V gene: TRBV5-1
D gene: TRBD1
clone size: many
CDR3 protein: CASSLGDDRGEGETQYF
CDR3 DNA: TGCGCCAGCAGCTTGGGAGACGACAGGGGCGAGGGAGAGACCCAGTACTTC

J gene: TRBJ1-1
V gene: TRBV25-1
D gene: TRBD1
clone size: many
CDR3 protein: CASSVTGGTEAFF
CDR3 DNA: TGTGCCAGCAGTGTGACAGGGGGTACTGAAGCTTTCTTT

J gene: TRBJ1-5
V gene: TRBV20-1
D gene: NA
clone size: many
CDR3 protein: CSARTGTLSNQPQHF
CDR3 DNA: TGCAGTGCTAGGACAGGAACTCTTAGCAATCAGCCCCAGCATTTT

J gene: TRBJ1-1
V gene: TRBV15
D gene: NA
clone size: NA
CDR3 protein: CATSVWGVMNTEAFF
CDR3 DNA: TGTGCCACCAGCGTCTGGGGGGTTATGAACACTGAAGCTTTCTTT

J gene: TRBJ1-6
V gene: TRBV18
D gene: NA
clone size: few
CDR3 protein: CASSEDYNSPLHF
CDR3 DNA: TGTGCCAGCTCCGAGGATTATAATTCACCCCTCCACTTT

J gene: TRBJ1-1
V gene: TRBV12-3/TRBV12-4
D gene: NA
clone size: many
CDR3 protein: CASSYDSRSTEAFF
CDR3 DNA: TGTGCCAGCAGTTATGACAGTAGGTCCACTGAAGCTTTCTTT

J gene: TRBJ1-1
V gene: TRBV5-1
D gene: NA
clone size: many
CDR3 protein: CASSSRKGRLNTEAFF
CDR3 DNA: TGCGCCAGCAGCTCCAGAAAAGGACGGTTGAACACTGAAGCTTTCTTT

J gene: TRBJ2-7
V gene: TRBV6-5
D gene: TRBD2
clone size: many
CDR3 protein: CASSIRGGALYEQYF
CDR3 DNA: TGTGCCAGCAGTATCCGCGGGGGGGCCCTGTACGAGCAGTACTTC

J gene: TRBJ2-1
V gene: TRBV20-1
D gene: TRBD2
clone size: many
CDR3 protein: CSASGLAGSNEQFF
CDR3 DNA: TGCAGTGCTTCTGGACTAGCGGGAAGCAATGAGCAGTTCTTC

J gene: TRBJ2-5
V gene: TRBV5-1
D gene: TRBD1
clone size: many
CDR3 protein: CASSSDRVGQETQYF
CDR3 DNA: TGCGCCAGCAGCTCAGACAGGGTTGGCCAAGAGACCCAGTACTTC

J gene: TRBJ1-2
V gene: TRBV6-5
D gene: TRBD1
clone size: many
CDR3 protein: CASSAMTGVALYGYTF
CDR3 DNA: TGTGCCAGCAGCGCTATGACAGGGGTCGCACTCTATGGCTACACCTTC

J gene: TRBJ2-3
V gene: TRBV5-1
D gene: NA
clone size: many
CDR3 protein: CASSLDSRGPTDTQYF
CDR3 DNA: TGCGCCAGCAGCTTGGACTCGCGGGGCCCCACAGATACGCAGTATTTT

J gene: TRBJ2-4
V gene: TRBV9
D gene: NA
clone size: NA
CDR3 protein: CASSGDAAEDIQYF
CDR3 DNA: TGTGCCAGCAGTGGTGACGCTGCAGAGGACATTCAGTACTTC

J gene: TRBJ2-3
V gene: TRBV20-1
D gene: NA
clone size: many
CDR3 protein: CSANPGGGTDTQYF
CDR3 DNA: TGCAGTGCTAACCCCGGAGGGGGAACAGATACGCAGTATTTT

J gene: TRBJ1-1
V gene: TRBV4-2
D gene: NA
clone size: NA
CDR3 protein: CASSTGGEITEAFF
CDR3 DNA: TGTGCCAGCAGTACGGGCGGGGAAATCACTGAAGCTTTCTTT

J gene: TRBJ2-1
V gene: TRBV20-1
D gene: NA
clone size: many
CDR3 protein: CSARAAGPYNEQFF
CDR3 DNA: TGCAGTGCTAGAGCGGCGGGACCCTACAATGAGCAGTTCTTC

J gene: TRBJ2-1
V gene: TRBV5-4
D gene: NA
clone size: NA
CDR3 protein: CASSLGSVEHNEQFF
CDR3 DNA: TGTGCCAGCAGCTTGGGTAGTGTGGAGCACAATGAGCAGTTCTTC

J gene: TRBJ1-5
V gene: TRBV12-3/TRBV12-4
D gene: TRBD1
clone size: NA
CDR3 protein: CASRGQGGQPQHF
CDR3 DNA: TGTGCCAGCAGAGGACAGGGAGGTCAGCCCCAGCATTTT

J gene: TRBJ2-1
V gene: TRBV24-1
D gene: TRBD1
clone size: many
CDR3 protein: CATSTPRQGASYEQFF
CDR3 DNA: TGTGCCACCAGTACACCAAGACAGGGGGCTAGCTATGAGCAGTTCTTC

J gene: TRBJ1-1
V gene: TRBV7-3
D gene: NA
clone size: once
CDR3 protein: CASSPSAMNTEAFF
CDR3 DNA: TGTGCCAGCAGCCCCAGTGCTATGAACACTGAAGCTTTCTTT

J gene: TRBJ1-1
V gene: TRBV5-1
D gene: NA
clone size: many
CDR3 protein: CASSRDPNTEAFF
CDR3 DNA: TGCGCCAGCAGCAGGGACCCGAACACTGAAGCTTTCTTT

J gene: TRBJ1-1
V gene: TRBV4-2
D gene: NA
clone size: many
CDR3 protein: CASSQDWTEAFF
CDR3 DNA: TGTGCCAGCAGCCAAGATTGGACTGAAGCTTTCTTT

J gene: TRBJ2-1
V gene: TRBV18
D gene: NA
clone size: many
CDR3 protein: CASSPRSGINEQFF
CDR3 DNA: TGTGCCAGCTCACCCAGGTCGGGGATCAATGAGCAGTTCTTC

J gene: TRBJ1-5
V gene: TRBV5-5
D gene: NA
clone size: many
CDR3 protein: CASSLALQGHQPQHF
CDR3 DNA: TGTGCCAGCAGCTTGGCCCTCCAGGGCCATCAGCCCCAGCATTTT

J gene: TRBJ1-1
V gene: TRBV5-1
D gene: NA
clone size: many
CDR3 protein: CASSPQSGRDTEAFF
CDR3 DNA: TGCGCCAGCAGTCCCCAGAGCGGCAGGGACACTGAAGCTTTCTTT

J gene: TRBJ1-2
V gene: TRBV14
D gene: NA
clone size: many
CDR3 protein: CASSQVAERGYTF
CDR3 DNA: TGTGCCAGCAGCCAAGTCGCTGAGAGGGGCTACACCTTC

J gene: TRBJ1-2
V gene: TRBV4-2
D gene: NA
clone size: many
CDR3 protein: CASSQVGATGYTF
CDR3 DNA: TGTGCCAGCAGCCAAGTAGGGGCGACTGGCTACACCTTC

J gene: TRBJ2-1
V gene: TRBV5-1
D gene: TRBD1
clone size: NA
CDR3 protein: CASSLMGTGVYDEQFF
CDR3 DNA: TGCGCCAGCAGCTTGATGGGGACAGGGGTGTACGATGAGCAGTTCTTC

J gene: TRBJ1-2
V gene: TRBV6-1
D gene: NA
clone size: many
CDR3 protein: CASSEEAGDGYYGYTF
CDR3 DNA: TGTGCCAGCAGTGAAGAAGCAGGTGACGGGTACTATGGCTACACCTTC

J gene: TRBJ1-1
V gene: TRBV6-5
D gene: NA
clone size: many
CDR3 protein: CASSSASPGRMNTEAFF
CDR3 DNA: TGTGCCAGCAGTTCCGCATCCCCTGGACGGATGAACACTGAAGCTTTCTTT

J gene: TRBJ2-7
V gene: TRBV4-1
D gene: TRBD2
clone size: many
CDR3 protein: CASSQDSRLAARDEQYF
CDR3 DNA: TGCGCCAGCAGCCAAGACTCAAGACTAGCGGCCCGGGACGAGCAGTACTTC

J gene: TRBJ1-2
V gene: TRBV27
D gene: NA
clone size: many
CDR3 protein: CASSPGHRANYGYTF
CDR3 DNA: TGTGCCAGCAGTCCGGGACACCGAGCTAACTATGGCTACACCTTC

J gene: TRBJ2-7
V gene: TRBV7-9
D gene: NA
clone size: many
CDR3 protein: CASSSQQGDPYEQYF
CDR3 DNA: TGTGCCAGCAGCTCTCAACAGGGAGACCCCTACGAGCAGTACTTC

J gene: TRBJ1-2
V gene: TRBV20-1
D gene: NA
clone size: many
CDR3 protein: CSARDLRGGGYTF
CDR3 DNA: TGCAGTGCTAGAGATCTAAGGGGCGGGGGCTACACCTTC

J gene: TRBJ1-4
V gene: TRBV11-2
D gene: NA
clone size: many
CDR3 protein: CASSWISSTINEKLFF
CDR3 DNA: TGTGCCAGCAGCTGGATCTCCAGTACAATTAATGAAAAACTGTTTTTT

J gene: TRBJ1-3
V gene: TRBV5-1
D gene: TRBD1
clone size: many
CDR3 protein: CASSLARGQGSDTIYF
CDR3 DNA: TGCGCCAGCAGCTTGGCCAGGGGACAGGGTTCGGACACCATATATTTT

J gene: TRBJ2-3
V gene: TRBV24-1
D gene: NA
clone size: many
CDR3 protein: CATSDSTGGTDTQYF
CDR3 DNA: TGTGCCACCAGTGATTCCACGGGGGGCACAGATACGCAGTATTTT

J gene: TRBJ2-7
V gene: TRBV5-5
D gene: NA
clone size: NA
CDR3 protein: CASSFDSMSSHEQYF
CDR3 DNA: TGTGCCAGCAGCTTCGACAGCATGTCTAGCCACGAGCAGTACTTC

J gene: TRBJ1-5
V gene: TRBV20-1
D gene: NA
clone size: many
CDR3 protein: CSAYPGGRSNQPQHF
CDR3 DNA: TGCAGTGCTTACCCCGGGGGCCGTAGCAATCAGCCCCAGCATTTT

J gene: TRBJ1-3
V gene: TRBV20-1
D gene: NA
clone size: many
CDR3 protein: CSARAPDRRSGNTIYF
CDR3 DNA: TGCAGTGCTAGAGCCCCAGACAGACGCTCTGGAAACACCATATATTTT